This TCR beta chain originates from a study of T-cell reconstitution after alpha-beta-depleted transplantation in children. Regarding the study as a whole: Some patients showed high day-60 TCRbeta diversity, which derived from surviving recipient T cells and thymic progenitors. Reportedly, roughly two months post-transplant, alpha-beta T cells arose from several hundred expanded graft clones. Newly produced T cells mostly provided counts and TCRbeta diversity after one year, as hyperexpanded clones declined.

Germline V gene data show CDR1 as SGHRS and CDR2 as YFSETQ. The CDR3 runs 15 residues. Trimming stripped 4 bases from V and 0 bases from J, with 11 bases between. It was with unique molecular identifiers that the TCRbeta library was prepared. TCRdb reprocessed the PCR reads with MiXCR, giving one entry per CDR3 protein. The sample lists about 210,000 distinct CDR3 sequences, approximately 17% seen once, with about 41% in the top ten. This clonotype has only a few counts. The antigen remains undetermined. Here the sequenced sample was PBMCs, mostly from graft donor cells, taken 360 days after TCRalphabeta/CD19-depleted stem cell transplant. The receptor was derived from a male patient under 10 years old who had a stem cell transplant for acute lymphoblastic leukemia, so the T cells may come from the graft donor. The chain carries TRBV5-1 and TRBJ2-1; D is unresolved. CDR3 region: CASSPQSSSYNEQFF. In DNA form, the CDR3 reads TGCGCCAGCAGCCCCCAGTCGAGCTCCTACAATGAGCAGTTCTTC.